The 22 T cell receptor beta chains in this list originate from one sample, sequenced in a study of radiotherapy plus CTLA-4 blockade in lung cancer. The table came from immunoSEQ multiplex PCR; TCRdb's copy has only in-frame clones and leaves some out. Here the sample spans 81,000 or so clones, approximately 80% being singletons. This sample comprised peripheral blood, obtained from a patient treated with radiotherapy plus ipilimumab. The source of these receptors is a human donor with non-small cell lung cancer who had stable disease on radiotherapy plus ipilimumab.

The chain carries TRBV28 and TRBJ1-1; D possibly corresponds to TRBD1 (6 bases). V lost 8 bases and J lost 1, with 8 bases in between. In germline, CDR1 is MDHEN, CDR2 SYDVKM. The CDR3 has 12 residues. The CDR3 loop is CASWTENTEAFF. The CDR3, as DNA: TGTGCCAGCTGGACAGAGAACACTGAAGCTTTCTTT.

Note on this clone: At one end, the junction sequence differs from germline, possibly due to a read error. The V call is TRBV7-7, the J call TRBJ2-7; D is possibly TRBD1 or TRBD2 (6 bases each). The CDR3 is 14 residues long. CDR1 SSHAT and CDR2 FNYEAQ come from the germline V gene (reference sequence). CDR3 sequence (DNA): TGTGCTAGCAGCTTAGGGGGGACCAGGGACGAGCAGTACTTC. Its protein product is CASSLGGTRDEQYF.

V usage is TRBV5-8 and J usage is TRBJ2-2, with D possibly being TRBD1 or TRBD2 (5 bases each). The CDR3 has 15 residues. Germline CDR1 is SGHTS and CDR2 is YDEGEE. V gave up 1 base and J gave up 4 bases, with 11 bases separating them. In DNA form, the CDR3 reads TGTGCCAGCAGCTTGTTGGGGGAAGGCACCGGGGAGCTGTTTTTT. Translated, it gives CASSLLGEGTGELFF.

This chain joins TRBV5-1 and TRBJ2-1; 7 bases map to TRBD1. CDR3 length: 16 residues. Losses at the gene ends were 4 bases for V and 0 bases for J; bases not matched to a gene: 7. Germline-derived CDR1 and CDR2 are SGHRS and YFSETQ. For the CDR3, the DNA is TGCGCCAGCAGCCAAGGACAGGTTTACTCCTACAATGAGCAGTTCTTC. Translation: CASSQGQVYSYNEQFF.

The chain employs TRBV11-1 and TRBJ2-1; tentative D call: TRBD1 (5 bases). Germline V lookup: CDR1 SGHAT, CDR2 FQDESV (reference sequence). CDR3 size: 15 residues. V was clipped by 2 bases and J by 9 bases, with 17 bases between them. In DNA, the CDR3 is TGTGCCAGCAGCTTATTCTCGCAGGGTATCGGTGAGCAGTTCTTC. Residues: CASSLFSQGIGEQFF.

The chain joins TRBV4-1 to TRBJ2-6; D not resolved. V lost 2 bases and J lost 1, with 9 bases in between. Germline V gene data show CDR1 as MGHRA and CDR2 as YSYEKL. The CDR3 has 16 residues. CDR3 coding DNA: TGCGCCAGCAGCCAAAGAGGAAATTCTGGGGCCAACGTCCTGACTTTC. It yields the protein CASSQRGNSGANVLTF.

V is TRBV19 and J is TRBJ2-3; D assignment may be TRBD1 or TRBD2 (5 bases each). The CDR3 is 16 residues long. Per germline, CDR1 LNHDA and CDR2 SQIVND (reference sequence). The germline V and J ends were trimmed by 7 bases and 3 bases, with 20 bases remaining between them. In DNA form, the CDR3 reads TGTGCCAGTACTCACTACGGGGCAGGGACGACAGATACGCAGTATTTT. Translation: CASTHYGAGTTDTQYF.

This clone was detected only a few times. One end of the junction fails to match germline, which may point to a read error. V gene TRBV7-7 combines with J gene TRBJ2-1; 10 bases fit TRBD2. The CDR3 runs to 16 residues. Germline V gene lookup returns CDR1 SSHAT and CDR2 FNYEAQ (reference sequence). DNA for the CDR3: TGTGCTAGCAGCTTAGGACTAGCGGAGACCTACAATGAGCAGTTCTTC. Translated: CASSLGLAETYNEQFF. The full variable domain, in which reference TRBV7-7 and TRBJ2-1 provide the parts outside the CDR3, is GAGVSQSPRYKVTKRGQDVTLRCDPISSHATLYWYQQALGQGPEFLTYFNYEAQPDKSGLPSDRFSAERPEGSISTLTIQRTEQRDSAMYRCASSLGLAETYNEQFFGPGTRLTVL.

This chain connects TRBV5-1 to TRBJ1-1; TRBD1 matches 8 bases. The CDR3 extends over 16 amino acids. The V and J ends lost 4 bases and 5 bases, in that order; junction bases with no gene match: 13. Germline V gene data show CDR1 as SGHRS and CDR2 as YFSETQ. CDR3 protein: CASSPGQGGGRTEAFF. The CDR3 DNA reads TGCGCCAGCAGCCCCGGACAGGGTGGGGGAAGGACTGAAGCTTTCTTT.

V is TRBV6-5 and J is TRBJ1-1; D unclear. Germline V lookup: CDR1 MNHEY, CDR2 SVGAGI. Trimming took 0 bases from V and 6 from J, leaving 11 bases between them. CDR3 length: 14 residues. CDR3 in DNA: TGTGCCAGCAGTTACTCGTTGAGCCAGGCTGAAGCTTTCTTT. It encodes CASSYSLSQAEAFF.

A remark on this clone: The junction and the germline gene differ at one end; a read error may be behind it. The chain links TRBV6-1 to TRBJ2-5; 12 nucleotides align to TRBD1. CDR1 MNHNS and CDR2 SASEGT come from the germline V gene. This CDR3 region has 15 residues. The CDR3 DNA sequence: TGTGCCAGCAGTCTCCGGGACAGGGGGCAAGGGACCCAGTACTTC. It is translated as CASSLRDRGQGTQYF.

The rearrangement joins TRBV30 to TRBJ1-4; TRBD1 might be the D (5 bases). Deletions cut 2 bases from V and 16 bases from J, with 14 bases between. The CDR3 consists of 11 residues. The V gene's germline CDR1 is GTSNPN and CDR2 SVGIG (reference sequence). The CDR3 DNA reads TGTGCCTGGAGTAGTGGGGGACGGGAGTTTTTT. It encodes CAWSSGGREFF.

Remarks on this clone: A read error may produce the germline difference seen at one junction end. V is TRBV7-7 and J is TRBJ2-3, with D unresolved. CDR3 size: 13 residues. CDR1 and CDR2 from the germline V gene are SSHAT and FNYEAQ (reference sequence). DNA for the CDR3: TGTGCTAGCAGCTTCGCAGCTACAGATACGCAGTATTTT. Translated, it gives CASSFAATDTQYF.

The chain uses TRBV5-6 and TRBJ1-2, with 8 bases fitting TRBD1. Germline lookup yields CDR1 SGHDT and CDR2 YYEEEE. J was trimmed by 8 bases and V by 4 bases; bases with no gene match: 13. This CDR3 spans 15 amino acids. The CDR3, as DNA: TGTGCCAGCAGCCCGACCGCAGGGGGCGCGAACGGCTACACCTTC. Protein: CASSPTAGGANGYTF. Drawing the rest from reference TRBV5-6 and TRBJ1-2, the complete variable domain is DAGVTQSPTHLIKTRGQQVTLRCSPKSGHDTVSWYQQALGQGPQFIFQYYEEEERQRGNFPDRFSGHQFPNYSSELNVNALLLGDSALYLCASSPTAGGANGYTFGSGTRLTVV.

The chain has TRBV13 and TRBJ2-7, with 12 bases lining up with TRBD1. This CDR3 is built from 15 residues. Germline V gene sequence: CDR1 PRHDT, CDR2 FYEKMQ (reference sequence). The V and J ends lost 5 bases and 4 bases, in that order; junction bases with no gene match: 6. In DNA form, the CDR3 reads TGTGCCAGCAGCGCGGGGACAGGGGGCGGATACGAGCAGTACTTC. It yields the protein CASSAGTGGGYEQYF.

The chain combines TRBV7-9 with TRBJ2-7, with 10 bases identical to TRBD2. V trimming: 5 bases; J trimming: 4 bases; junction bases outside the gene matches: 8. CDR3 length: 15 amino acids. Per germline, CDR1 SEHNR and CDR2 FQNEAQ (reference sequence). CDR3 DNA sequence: TGTGCCAGCAGCCCGCTAGCGGGAGAGGCTTACGAGCAGTACTTC. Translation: CASSPLAGEAYEQYF.

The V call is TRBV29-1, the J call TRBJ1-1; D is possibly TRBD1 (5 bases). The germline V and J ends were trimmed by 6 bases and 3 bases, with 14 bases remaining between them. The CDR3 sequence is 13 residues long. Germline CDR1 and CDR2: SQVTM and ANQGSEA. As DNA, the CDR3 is TGCAGCGTGAGGACACGGGCGGACACTGAAGCTTTCTTT. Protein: CSVRTRADTEAFF.

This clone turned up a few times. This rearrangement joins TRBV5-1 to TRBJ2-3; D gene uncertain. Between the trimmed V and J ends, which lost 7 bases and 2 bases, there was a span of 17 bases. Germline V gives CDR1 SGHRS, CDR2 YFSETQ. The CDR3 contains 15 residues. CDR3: CASGNDGRSTDTQYF. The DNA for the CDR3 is TGCGCCAGCGGAAACGACGGTAGATCCACAGATACGCAGTATTTT.

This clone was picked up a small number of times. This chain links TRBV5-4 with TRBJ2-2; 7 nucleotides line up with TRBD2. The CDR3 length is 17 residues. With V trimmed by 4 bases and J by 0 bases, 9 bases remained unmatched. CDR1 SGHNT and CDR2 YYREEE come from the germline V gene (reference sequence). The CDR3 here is CASSLGGRTANTGELFF. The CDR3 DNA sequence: TGTGCCAGCAGCCTGGGGGGGAGGACCGCGAACACCGGGGAGCTGTTTTTT. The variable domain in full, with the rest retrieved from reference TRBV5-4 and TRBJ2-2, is ETGVTQSPTHLIKTRGQQVTLRCSSQSGHNTVSWYQQALGQGPQFIFQYYREEENGRGNFPPRFSGLQFPNYSSELNVNALELDDSALYLCASSLGGRTANTGELFFGEGSRLTVL.

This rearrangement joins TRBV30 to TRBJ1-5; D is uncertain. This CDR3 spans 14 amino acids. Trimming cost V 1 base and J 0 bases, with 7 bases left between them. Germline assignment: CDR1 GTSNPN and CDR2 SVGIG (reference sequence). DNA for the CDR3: TGTGCCTGGAGTGAGCAGAATAGCAATCAGCCCCAGCATTTT. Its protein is CAWSEQNSNQPQHF. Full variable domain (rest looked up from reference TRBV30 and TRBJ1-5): SQTIHQWPATLVQPVGSPLSLECTVEGTSNPNLYWYRQAAGRGLQLLFYSVGIGQISSEVPQNLSASRPQDRQFILSSKKLLLSDSGFYLCAWSEQNSNQPQHFGDGTRLSIL.

The DNA of the CDR3 is TGCGCCAGCAGCTTGGACGGGAGTACAAATGAAAAACTGTTTTTT. Translation gives CASSLDGSTNEKLFF. V usage is TRBV5-1 and J usage is TRBJ1-4; D gene unclear. The germline V and J ends were trimmed by 0 bases and 5 bases, with 11 bases remaining between them. The CDR3 has 15 residues. Germline V lookup: CDR1 SGHRS, CDR2 YFSETQ.

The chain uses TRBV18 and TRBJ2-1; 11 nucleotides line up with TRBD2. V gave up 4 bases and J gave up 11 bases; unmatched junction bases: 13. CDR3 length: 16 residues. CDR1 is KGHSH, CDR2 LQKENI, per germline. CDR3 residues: CASSLTSGSRLLKQFF. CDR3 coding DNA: TGTGCCAGCTCACTCACTAGCGGGAGTCGACTCTTGAAGCAGTTCTTC.